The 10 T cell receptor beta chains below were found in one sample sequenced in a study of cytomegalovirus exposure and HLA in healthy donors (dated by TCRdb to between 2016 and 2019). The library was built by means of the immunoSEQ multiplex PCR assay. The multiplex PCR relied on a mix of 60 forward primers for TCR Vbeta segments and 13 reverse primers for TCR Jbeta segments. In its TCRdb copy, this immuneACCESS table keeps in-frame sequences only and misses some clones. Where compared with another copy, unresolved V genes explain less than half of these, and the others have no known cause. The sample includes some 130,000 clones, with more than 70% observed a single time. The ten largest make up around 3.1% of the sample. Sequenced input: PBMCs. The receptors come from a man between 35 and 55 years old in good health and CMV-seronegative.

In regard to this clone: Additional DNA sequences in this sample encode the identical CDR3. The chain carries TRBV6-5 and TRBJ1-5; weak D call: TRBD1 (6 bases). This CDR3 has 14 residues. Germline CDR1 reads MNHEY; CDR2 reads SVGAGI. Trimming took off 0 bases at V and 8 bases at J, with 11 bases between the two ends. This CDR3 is CASSYSGAGEPQHF. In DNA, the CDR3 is TGTGCCAGCAGTTACTCGGGGGCAGGGGAGCCCCAGCATTTT.

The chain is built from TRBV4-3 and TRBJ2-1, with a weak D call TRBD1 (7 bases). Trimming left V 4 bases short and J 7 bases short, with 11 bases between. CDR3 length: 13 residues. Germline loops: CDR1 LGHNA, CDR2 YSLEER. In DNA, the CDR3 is TGCGCCAGCAGCCCGACAGGGAGGAATGAGCAGTTCTTC. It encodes CASSPTGRNEQFF.

CDR3 sequence: CASSLSPVSSYNEQFF. In DNA form, the CDR3 reads TGTGCCAGCAGCTTAAGCCCCGTTAGCTCCTACAATGAGCAGTTCTTC. The rearrangement links TRBV7-3 to TRBJ2-1; D gene unclear. Germline values: CDR1 SGHTA, CDR2 FQGTGA. The CDR3 sequence is 16 residues long. V gave up 1 base and J gave up 0 bases, with 10 bases separating them.

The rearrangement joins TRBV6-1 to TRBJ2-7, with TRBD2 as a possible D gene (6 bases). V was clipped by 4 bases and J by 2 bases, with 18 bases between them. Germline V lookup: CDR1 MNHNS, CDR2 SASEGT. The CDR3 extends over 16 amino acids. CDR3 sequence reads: CASSGGRADYPYEQYF. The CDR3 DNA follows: TGTGCCAGCAGTGGTGGGAGAGCGGACTATCCCTACGAGCAGTACTTC.

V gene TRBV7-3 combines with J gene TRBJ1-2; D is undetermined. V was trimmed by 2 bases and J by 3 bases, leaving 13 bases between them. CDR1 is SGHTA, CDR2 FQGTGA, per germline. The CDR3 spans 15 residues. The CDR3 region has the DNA TGTGCCAGCAGCTTAGCCCCCGGTGTGGACTATGGCTACACCTTC. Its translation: CASSLAPGVDYGYTF.

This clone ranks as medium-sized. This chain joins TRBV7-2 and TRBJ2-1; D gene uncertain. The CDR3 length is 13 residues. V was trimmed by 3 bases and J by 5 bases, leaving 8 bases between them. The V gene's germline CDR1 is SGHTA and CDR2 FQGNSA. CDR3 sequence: CASSFPPNNEQFF. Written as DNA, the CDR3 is TGTGCCAGCAGCTTTCCGCCTAACAATGAGCAGTTCTTC. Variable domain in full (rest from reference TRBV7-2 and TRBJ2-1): GAGVSQSPSNKVTEKGKDVELRCDPISGHTALYWYRQSLGQGLEFLIYFQGNSAPDKSGLPSDRFSAERTGGSVSTLTIQRTQQEDSAVYLCASSFPPNNEQFFGPGTRLTVL.

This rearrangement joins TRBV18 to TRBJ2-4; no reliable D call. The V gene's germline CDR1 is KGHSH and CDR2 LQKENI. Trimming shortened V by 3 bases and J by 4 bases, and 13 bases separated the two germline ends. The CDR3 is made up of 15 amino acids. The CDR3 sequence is CASSPPGRPKNIQYF. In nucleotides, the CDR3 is TGTGCCAGCTCACCCCCCGGCAGGCCGAAAAACATTCAGTACTTC.

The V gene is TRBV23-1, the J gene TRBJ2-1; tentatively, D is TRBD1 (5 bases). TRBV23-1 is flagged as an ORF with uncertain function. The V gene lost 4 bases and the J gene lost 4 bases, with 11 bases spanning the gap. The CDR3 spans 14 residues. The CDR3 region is CASSRDSLYNEQFF. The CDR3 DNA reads TGCGCCAGCAGTCGAGACAGCCTTTACAATGAGCAGTTCTTC.

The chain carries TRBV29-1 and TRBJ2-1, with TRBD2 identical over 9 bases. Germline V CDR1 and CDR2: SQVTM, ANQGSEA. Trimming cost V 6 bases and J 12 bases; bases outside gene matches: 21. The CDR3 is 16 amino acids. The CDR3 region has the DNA TGCAGCGTGCGGGGGGGACCGAGACTAGCCCATGCGGGGCAGTTCTTC. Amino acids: CSVRGGPRLAHAGQFF.

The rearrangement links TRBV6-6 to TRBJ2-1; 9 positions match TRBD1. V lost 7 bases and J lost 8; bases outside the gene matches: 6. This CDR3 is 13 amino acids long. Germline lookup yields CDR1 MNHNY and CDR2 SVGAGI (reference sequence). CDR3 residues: CASTGQGRDEQFF. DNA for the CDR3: TGTGCCAGCACTGGACAGGGGCGCGATGAGCAGTTCTTC.